This T cell receptor beta chain was identified in a study of T cell clones after liver transplantation. Study background: As an antigen-independent comparator, third-party-reactive TCRbeta sequences came from pre-transplant mixed lymphocyte reactions.

As concerns this clone: Its matching antigen is unknown.

Study outcomes and limitations: Low donor cell numbers restricted donor-reactive repertoire measurement in a couple of subjects.

The method was immunoSEQ multiplex PCR; TCRdb's version includes in-frame clones alone and lacks a portion of them. The repertoire includes around 19,000 clones, 80% to 90% of them detected once, and over 10% sits in the top ten. The TCR comes from a human donor who received a liver transplant. This specimen was CD8+ T cells from blood, taken before liver transplant.

The CDR3 region is CASSLDGLAYEQYF. The CDR3 region has the DNA TGTGCCAGCAGTTTAGACGGATTAGCCTACGAGCAGTACTTC. This sequence joins TRBV27 and TRBJ2-7; D uncertain. The V and J ends lost 2 bases and 2 bases respectively, with 10 bases between them. Germline CDR1 and CDR2: MNHEY and SMNVEV (reference sequence). The CDR3 contains 14 residues.